These T cell receptor beta chains were read from a single sample in a study of T cell repertoires in cytomegalovirus infection. Antigens for these TCRs are unknown. TCRdb processed the reads anew with MiXCR; each CDR3 protein has one entry. The sample carries 550,000 to 850,000 distinct CDR3 sequences, around 30% recorded once. The sequences come from cultured PBMCs, collected from culture after CMV antigen stimulation. These receptors were obtained from a human donor in good health (CMV status not recorded). Some clones in this sample may be carry-over from other donors' samples. The CDR3 runs from the conserved cysteine through the conserved F or W. A D gene is named only where the DNA matches it firmly. A row's size may be missing; if present it is once, few, many or a size class.

TRBV5-1,once,TRBJ2-3,-,CASSLGTTQGDTQYF,TGCGCCAGCAGCTTGGGAACGACGCAAGGAGATACGCAGTATTTT
TRBV28,few,TRBJ1-2,-,CASSAHNRGGYGYTF,TGTGCCAGCAGTGCCCATAACCGGGGAGGCTATGGCTACACCTTC
TRBV2,-,TRBJ1-3,-,CASIRRGTGNTIYF,TGTGCCAGCATTCGCCGGGGGACTGGAAACACCATATATTTT
TRBV7-2,many,TRBJ2-7,-,CASSFPGAYEQYF,TGTGCCAGCAGCTTTCCAGGGGCCTACGAGCAGTACTTC
TRBV11-3,-,TRBJ2-1,-,CASSPSGGGAGTSYNEQFF,TGTGCCAGCAGCCCTAGTGGGGGCGGTGCAGGGACCTCCTACAATGAGCAGTTCTTC
TRBV2,-,TRBJ2-5,-,CASRDRSTPGLETQYF,TGTGCCAGCAGAGACAGGTCGACCCCGGGGTTGGAGACCCAGTACTTC
TRBV7-6,many,TRBJ2-5,-,CASSPRRLGETQYF,TGTGCCAGCAGCCCTCGTCGATTGGGAGAGACCCAGTACTTC
TRBV4-3,-,TRBJ2-3,-,CASSLHGTDTQYF,TGCGCCAGCAGCCTACATGGCACAGATACGCAGTATTTT
TRBV27,-,TRBJ2-7,-,CASSGNSYEQYF,TGTGCCAGCAGTGGCAACTCCTACGAGCAGTACTTC
TRBV6-2/TRBV6-3,few,TRBJ2-1,TRBD2,CASSDPGLAGGRKQFF,TGTGCCAGCAGTGATCCGGGACTAGCGGGGGGGCGTAAGCAGTTCTTC
TRBV27,-,TRBJ1-4,-,CASSRKDGREKLFF,TGTGCCAGCAGTCGGAAGGACGGAAGGGAAAAACTGTTTTTT
TRBV7-9,-,TRBJ1-4,-,CASSSVGHPTNEKLFF,TGTGCCAGCAGCTCTGTCGGGCATCCAACTAATGAAAAACTGTTTTTT
TRBV10-3,-,TRBJ2-7,-,CAILKTSSYEQYF,TGTGCCATCCTAAAGACAAGCTCCTACGAGCAGTACTTC
TRBV10-3,-,TRBJ2-5,TRBD2,CAIRAGGQETQYF,TGTGCCATCAGGGCGGGGGGTCAAGAGACCCAGTACTTC
TRBV20-1,-,TRBJ1-1,TRBD1,CSAIQGATEAFF,TGCAGTGCTATACAGGGGGCGACTGAAGCTTTCTTT
TRBV7-9,-,TRBJ2-7,TRBD1,CASTSISGQDYEQYF,TGTGCCAGCACCTCAATTTCGGGACAGGACTACGAGCAGTACTTC
TRBV7-2,many,TRBJ2-7,TRBD1,CATRGTGYEQYF,TGTGCCACTCGCGGGACAGGCTACGAGCAGTACTTC
TRBV7-2,many,TRBJ1-4,-,CASSTRTRQGVDRTNEKLFF,TGTGCCAGCAGCACAAGAACTCGGCAGGGCGTGGATCGCACTAATGAAAAACTGTTTTTT
TRBV19,-,TRBJ2-7,TRBD1,CASVGQDDRRKQYF,TGTGCCAGTGTCGGACAGGACGACCGGCGAAAGCAGTACTTC
TRBV11-1,few,TRBJ2-3,TRBD2,CASSTGLAGDTQYF,TGTGCCAGCAGTACCGGACTAGCTGGGGATACGCAGTATTTT
TRBV30,-,TRBJ1-1,TRBD1,CAWSVRFHRGNTEAFF,TGTGCCTGGAGTGTACGATTTCACAGGGGGAACACTGAAGCTTTCTTT
TRBV9,-,TRBJ1-2,-,CATRKASGYTF,TGTGCCACCAGGAAAGCGAGTGGCTACACCTTC
TRBV15,few,TRBJ1-1,-,CATSPRERTEAFF,TGTGCCACCAGCCCGCGGGAACGCACTGAAGCTTTCTTT
TRBV12-3/TRBV12-4,-,TRBJ2-1,-,CASSSKEEQFF,TGTGCCAGCAGTAGTAAGGAGGAGCAGTTCTTC
TRBV7-2,-,TRBJ1-1,-,CASSREPDTEAFF,TGTGCCAGCAGCCGCGAACCGGACACTGAAGCTTTCTTT
TRBV7-2,many,TRBJ1-5,TRBD1,CASSFNRGNQPQHF,TGTGCCAGCAGCTTTAACAGGGGTAATCAGCCCCAGCATTTT
TRBV7-2,few,TRBJ2-3,TRBD2,CASSPLAGGRVDTQYF,TGTGCCAGCAGCCCATTAGCGGGGGGGCGCGTAGATACGCAGTATTTT
TRBV5-8,-,TRBJ1-1,TRBD1,CASSPQDRAEAFF,TGTGCCAGCAGCCCCCAAGACAGGGCCGAAGCTTTCTTT
TRBV7-2,many,TRBJ1-2,-,CASSQPRTEASESGYTF,TGTGCCAGCAGCCAGCCCCGGACGGAGGCATCCGAGAGTGGCTACACCTTC
TRBV4-3,many,TRBJ2-3,-,CASSQDTAASTDTQYF,TGCGCCAGCAGCCAAGATACCGCGGCTAGCACAGATACGCAGTATTTT
TRBV20-1,-,TRBJ2-3,-,CSARDQNQITDTQYF,TGCAGTGCTAGAGATCAGAACCAGATCACAGATACGCAGTATTTT
TRBV12-3/TRBV12-4,few,TRBJ2-1,TRBD2,CASRSLLGGTSGATYNEQFF,TGTGCCAGCAGAAGTCTCCTAGGGGGGACTAGCGGGGCTACCTACAATGAGCAGTTCTTC
TRBV20-1,few,TRBJ2-5,TRBD1,CSARARTGGLETQYF,TGCAGTGCTAGAGCCCGGACAGGGGGCTTAGAGACCCAGTACTTC
TRBV7-2,many,TRBJ1-2,TRBD1,CASRPDRGRDYGYTF,TGTGCCAGCAGACCGGACAGGGGGCGCGACTATGGCTACACCTTC
TRBV11-2,-,TRBJ2-5,-,CASSPERTETQYF,TGTGCCAGCAGCCCGGAGAGGACAGAGACCCAGTACTTC
TRBV7-6,-,TRBJ1-4,-,CASSLGGQFNEKLFF,TGTGCCAGCAGCTTAGGAGGGCAGTTCAATGAAAAACTGTTTTTT
TRBV20-1,-,TRBJ2-1,-,CSGSARSSYNEQFF,TGCAGTGGTTCAGCGAGGAGCTCCTACAATGAGCAGTTCTTC
TRBV7-2,many,TRBJ1-2,-,CASSLAATDYGYTF,TGTGCCAGCAGCTTGGCTGCCACTGACTATGGCTACACCTTC
TRBV7-2,many,TRBJ2-3,TRBD1,CASSLGTGSVTDTQYF,TGTGCCAGCAGCTTAGGGACAGGGTCGGTTACGGATACGCAGTATTTT
TRBV5-1,-,TRBJ1-1,TRBD1,CASSLVRTGGERAFF,TGCGCCAGCAGCTTGGTACGGACAGGGGGCGAGAGAGCTTTCTTT
TRBV4-1,-,TRBJ2-1,TRBD1,CASSPTGTGAGEQFF,TGCGCCAGCAGCCCCACCGGGACAGGGGCAGGTGAGCAGTTCTTC
TRBV12-3/TRBV12-4,many,TRBJ1-1,-,CASSLRGNTEAFF,TGTGCCAGCAGCTTACGGGGGAACACTGAAGCTTTCTTT
TRBV19,-,TRBJ2-5,-,CASSSRLHQETQYF,TGTGCCAGTAGTAGTAGGCTGCACCAAGAGACCCAGTACTTC
TRBV11-3,few,TRBJ2-3,TRBD2,CASSRRASLAGITDTQYF,TGTGCCAGCAGCCGCCGAGCCTCACTAGCGGGAATCACAGATACGCAGTATTTT
TRBV7-2,many,TRBJ1-4,-,CASRLGWGEKLFF,TGTGCCAGCAGATTAGGGTGGGGCGAAAAACTGTTTTTT
TRBV6-6,many,TRBJ2-3,-,CASSTRQVFDTQYF,TGTGCCAGCAGTACTCGACAGGTTTTCGATACGCAGTATTTT
TRBV5-1,-,TRBJ2-1,-,CASSYGLAAHNEQFF,TGCGCCAGCAGCTATGGATTAGCCGCTCACAATGAGCAGTTCTTC
TRBV6-2/TRBV6-3,-,TRBJ2-1,-,CASTPWRRKHEQFF,TGTGCCAGCACTCCTTGGCGGCGCAAACATGAGCAGTTCTTC
TRBV20-1,-,TRBJ2-3,-,CSAGGGTDTQYF,TGCAGTGCGGGGGGAGGCACAGATACGCAGTATTTT
TRBV11-2,few,TRBJ2-7,-,CASSFRQRISYEQYF,TGTGCCAGCAGCTTTAGACAGCGCATCTCCTACGAGCAGTACTTC
TRBV4-1,-,TRBJ2-3,TRBD2,CASSQHTTSGRAGDTQYF,TGCGCCAGCAGCCAACACACGACTAGCGGGAGGGCCGGTGATACGCAGTATTTT
TRBV19,-,TRBJ2-2,-,CATRGGAFTGELFF,TGTGCCACCCGTGGGGGGGCCTTCACCGGGGAGCTGTTTTTT
TRBV7-2,few,TRBJ1-5,-,CASSLNGAYSNQPQHF,TGTGCCAGCAGCTTAAACGGGGCCTATAGCAATCAGCCCCAGCATTTT
TRBV6-1,-,TRBJ2-7,TRBD1,CASRKGGQGDEQYF,TGTGCCAGCAGGAAGGGGGGACAGGGAGACGAGCAGTACTTC
TRBV6-2/TRBV6-3,once,TRBJ2-4,-,CATADRAKNIQYF,TGTGCCACAGCCGACCGAGCCAAAAACATTCAGTACTTC
TRBV7-6,once,TRBJ1-4,TRBD1,CASSPGQGTANEKLFF,TGTGCCAGCAGTCCGGGACAGGGGACAGCTAATGAAAAACTGTTTTTT